This T cell receptor (beta chain) originates from a study of T cell responses to AZD1222 COVID-19 vaccine. Profiling relied on immunoSEQ multiplex PCR, and the TCRdb table lists in-frame clones only, not all of them. Here the sample spans about 96,000 clones, about 90% being singletons. The receptor's source is an adult in good health. The sample was peripheral blood, taken on day 0 of MenACWY control vaccination.

CDR3 loop: CASSQESGQSIPPLKVRPQHF. For the CDR3, the DNA is TGCGCCAGCAGTCAAGAATCCGGACAGTCGATTCCCCCGCTAAAGGTTAGGCCCCAGCATTTT. V and J are TRBV23-1 and TRBJ1-5, with D possibly TRBD1 on 6 matching bases. TRBV23-1 is classed as an ORF, of uncertain function. The V and J ends lost 2 bases and 9 bases respectively, with 35 bases between them. The CDR3 is 21 amino acids.